The T cell receptor (beta chain) under discussion was sequenced for a study of blood T cell repertoires in COVID-19. Study overall: There were acute and convalescent COVID-19 samples, and they came from the United States, Italy and Spain. Sources were T cells, B-cell-depleted T cells, or PBMCs; the material itself was cDNA or gDNA.

This clone was seen only once. The germline V gene has CDR1 KGHDR and CDR2 SFDVKD. The V gene lost 3 bases and the J gene lost 0 bases, with 14 bases spanning the gap. There are 16 residues in the CDR3. How the authors handled the data: By means of reference gene primer amplification, nucleated cell counts were estimated. Profiling relied on immunoSEQ multiplex PCR, and the TCRdb table lists in-frame clones only, not all of them. V, J and clone size are those of that table, while D and trimming were read from the DNA. Of about 190,000 clones in the sample, about 88% were seen once. This rearrangement joins TRBV24-1 to TRBJ2-7; perhaps TRBD1 as D (5 bases). Sequenced: peripheral blood. This receptor was taken from a man aged 30 to 39 with active or convalescent COVID-19. CDR3 in amino acids: CATSDAADSLSYEQYF. The CDR3 bases are TGTGCCACCAGTGATGCCGCTGACAGCCTCTCCTACGAGCAGTACTTC.